These 22 T cell receptor beta chains were all obtained from the same sample, sequenced in a study of blood T cells in healthy people across ages. PCR was performed a second time for 7 to 11 cycles using a sample-barcoded 5' primer and a J-beta primer mix. TCRdb reprocessed the 5' RACE reads with MiXCR, giving one entry per CDR3 protein. The data contain 540,000 or so distinct CDR3 sequences, about 45% of them singletons. The sequencing input was blood. Every receptor here comes from a man aged 80 or over in good health.

With regard to this clonotype: A junction end diverges from the germline sequence, so it may reflect a read error. The V gene is TRBV6-5, the J gene TRBJ2-5, with TRBD1 identical over 8 bases. The DNA end favors TRBJ2-7, so the J call may be wrong. The length of the CDR3 is 14 residues. Germline CDR1 is MNHEY and CDR2 is SVGAGI. The CDR3 region is CASSYWGQDYEQYF. The CDR3 bases are TGTGCCAGCAGCTACTGGGGACAGGACTACGAGCAGTACTTC.

The rearrangement uses TRBV7-2 and TRBJ2-4, with D possibly TRBD1 on 6 matching bases. The J call may be mistaken, given a closer DNA end match to TRBJ2-7. Germline CDR1 reads SGHTA; CDR2 reads FQGNSA. The length of the CDR3 is 15 residues. The CDR3 nucleotides are TGTGCCAGCAGCACTGCCGGGACAAGGTACTACGAGCAGTACTTC. As protein: CASSTAGTRYYEQYF.

The sample holds a few counts of this clonotype. V and J are TRBV5-1 and TRBJ2-1; D perhaps matches TRBD2 (5 bases). The length of the CDR3 is 16 residues. From germline, CDR1 is SGHRS and CDR2 YFSETQ. The V end lost 4 bases, the J end lost 2 bases, and 16 bases lay between the germline ends. The CDR3 region is CASSLAGGTPYNEQFF. For the CDR3, the DNA is TGCGCCAGCAGCCTGGCGGGCGGCACGCCCTACAATGAGCAGTTCTTC. Using reference TRBV5-1 and TRBJ2-1 for the parts outside the CDR3, the full variable domain is KAGVTQTPRYLIKTRGQQVTLSCSPISGHRSVSWYQQTPGQGLQFLFEYFSETQRNKGNFPGRFSGRQFSNSRSEMNVSTLELGDSALYLCASSLAGGTPYNEQFFGPGTRLTVL.

V usage is TRBV29-1 and J usage is TRBJ2-2, with D possibly matching TRBD2 (6 bases). The germline V and J ends were trimmed by 4 bases and 5 bases, with 11 bases remaining between them. From germline, CDR1 is SQVTM and CDR2 ANQGSEA. This CDR3 spans 13 amino acids. The CDR3, as DNA: TGCAGCGTTGTCCAGGGAGGAACCGGGGAGCTGTTTTTT. Translating it yields CSVVQGGTGELFF.

This clonotype has a handful of counts. The rearrangement links TRBV5-1 to TRBJ1-5; D remains unclear. Germline V gene sequence: CDR1 SGHRS, CDR2 YFSETQ. V was pared by 0 bases and J by 0 bases, with 10 bases between. This CDR3 has 16 residues. Written as DNA, the CDR3 is TGCGCCAGCAGCTTGGACGCACACTCTAGCAATCAGCCCCAGCATTTT. This translates into CASSLDAHSSNQPQHF.

This clonotype appeared a few times. The V call is TRBV5-1, the J call TRBJ2-1; the match to TRBD2 covers 15 bases. V trimming: 0 bases; J trimming: 7 bases; junction bases outside the gene matches: 8. CDR3 length equals 18 residues. Germline CDR1 reads SGHRS; CDR2 reads YFSETQ. DNA of the CDR3: TGCGCCAGCAGCTTGGGGACTAGCGGGAGGGCGCTGGGAAATGAGCAGTTCTTC. Translation gives CASSLGTSGRALGNEQFF.

For this clonotype: The junction departs from germline at one end; a sequencing error may be responsible. This chain connects TRBV25-1 to TRBJ2-3, with 7 bases fitting TRBD1. The CDR3 loop spans 13 amino acids. Germline V gene data show CDR1 as MGHDK and CDR2 as SYGVNS. The CDR3 protein is CASSSQGTDTRYF. CDR3 sequence (DNA): TGTGCCAGCAGTTCACAGGGGACAGATACGCGGTATTTT.

This clonotype has ten or more counts. The chain uses TRBV6-5 and TRBJ2-1, with 7 positions matching TRBD1. Germline V gene data show CDR1 as MNHEY and CDR2 as SVGAGI. This CDR3 has 16 residues. Trimming removed 5 bases from V and 1 base from J; junction bases left unmatched: 8. As DNA, the CDR3 is TGTGCCAGCAGTCCCCGGGACAGCCTGTCCTACAATGAGCAGTTCTTC. The encoded protein is CASSPRDSLSYNEQFF.

The chain joins TRBV11-2 to TRBJ2-5; D unresolved. Germline CDR1 reads SGHAT; CDR2 reads FQNNGV. Trimming cost V 3 bases and J 2 bases, with 13 bases left between them. The CDR3 is 15 residues long. The CDR3 bases are TGTGCCAGCAGCTTTAGGCAGACCCCTCAAGAGACCCAGTACTTC. Translation gives CASSFRQTPQETQYF.

This clonotype came up many times. The chain is built from TRBV6-6 and TRBJ2-1; D not resolved. CDR1 is MNHNY, CDR2 SVGAGI, per germline (reference sequence). V was cut by 5 bases and J by 5 bases, with 7 bases left in between. This CDR3 spans 12 amino acids. The CDR3 is CASSVVDNEQFF. The CDR3, as DNA: TGTGCCAGCAGTGTTGTCGACAATGAGCAGTTCTTC.

This clonotype was counted ten times or more. The gene calls are TRBV6-5 and TRBJ2-3; TRBD1 might be the D (6 bases). Trimming left V 6 bases short and J 4 bases short, with 17 bases between. CDR3 length: 15 residues. From germline, CDR1 is MNHEY and CDR2 SVGAGI. The CDR3 coding sequence is TGTGCCAGCAGCCGGACAGTTTTTGCCCCAGATACGCAGTATTTT. Amino acid sequence: CASSRTVFAPDTQYF.

The rearrangement joins TRBV6-6 to TRBJ2-6; D unclear. Trimming cost V 0 bases and J 18 bases, with 0 bases left between them. The CDR3 has 8 amino acids. Per germline, CDR1 MNHNY and CDR2 SVGAGI (reference sequence). The CDR3 region is CASSYSTF. DNA of the CDR3: TGTGCCAGCAGTTACTCGACTTTC.

V usage is TRBV5-5 and J usage is TRBJ2-3; possible D gene TRBD1, 5 bases. Trimming left V 1 base short and J 3 bases short, with 12 bases between. The germline V gene encodes CDR1 SGHKS and CDR2 YYEKEE (reference sequence). The CDR3 runs to 15 residues. In DNA, the CDR3 is TGTGCCAGCAGCTTGAAGGCAGGGTGGACAGATACGCAGTATTTT. Residues: CASSLKAGWTDTQYF.

This clonotype was seen a few times. V is TRBV7-2 and J is TRBJ2-4; D perhaps matches TRBD1 (5 bases). This CDR3 comprises 17 residues. V was trimmed by 1 base and J by 0 bases, leaving 13 bases between them. The germline V gene has CDR1 SGHTA and CDR2 FQGNSA. The CDR3 loop is CASSLGIAGLAKNIQYF. As DNA, the CDR3 is TGTGCCAGCAGCTTAGGGATTGCAGGGCTAGCCAAAAACATTCAGTACTTC.

This chain connects TRBV7-9 to TRBJ2-1, with D tentatively TRBD1 or TRBD2 (5 bases each). This CDR3 region has 15 residues. Germline CDR1 SEHNR, CDR2 FQNEAQ (reference sequence). V was shortened by 1 base and J by 12 bases, with 19 bases between the two germline ends. This chain's CDR3 is CASSLVGTPWGGQFF. The CDR3 DNA reads TGTGCCAGCAGCTTAGTAGGGACCCCATGGGGTGGGCAGTTCTTC.

The chain uses TRBV5-1 and TRBJ2-5, with 8 bases identical to TRBD2. The CDR3 has 15 residues. The trim removed 3 bases at V and 1 base at J, leaving 5 bases unmatched. Germline V lookup: CDR1 SGHRS, CDR2 YFSETQ. DNA for the CDR3: TGCGCCAGCAGCTCCGGAAGCGGGAGCCAAGAGACCCAGTACTTC. Its translation: CASSSGSGSQETQYF.

The J gene is TRBJ2-3, the V gene TRBV20-1; D unresolved. There are 11 residues in the CDR3. Trimming took 4 bases from V and 12 from J, leaving 14 bases between them. Germline V CDR1 and CDR2: DFQATT, SNEGSKA (reference sequence). CDR3 DNA sequence: TGCAGTGCTACCCCAGAGCCCCTTCAGTATTTT. Residues: CSATPEPLQYF.

This clonotype occurred many times. This chain connects TRBV7-9 to TRBJ2-1; TRBD2 might be the D (6 bases). The V gene lost 0 bases and the J gene lost 5 bases, with 8 bases spanning the gap. CDR3 size: 14 residues. Per the germline V gene, CDR1 is SEHNR and CDR2 is FQNEAQ (reference sequence). The CDR3 DNA reads TGTGCCAGCAGCTTAGCGGAGGGTAACAATGAGCAGTTCTTC. Translated: CASSLAEGNNEQFF.

This clonotype was seen only a few times. The chain couples TRBV7-9 to TRBJ1-3; 7 nucleotides line up with TRBD1. CDR1 is SEHNR and CDR2 is FQNEAQ in the germline V gene (reference sequence). V lost 5 bases, J lost 2 bases, and 3 bases stayed unmatched. The CDR3 sequence is 14 residues long. CDR3 residues: CASSPDRAGNTIYF. CDR3 in DNA: TGTGCCAGCAGCCCAGACAGGGCTGGAAACACCATATATTTT.

The J gene is TRBJ1-4, the V gene TRBV11-1; TRBD1 might be the D (5 bases). This CDR3 contains 17 residues. Germline V gene lookup returns CDR1 SGHAT and CDR2 FQDESV (reference sequence). V was cut by 4 bases and J by 6 bases, with 21 bases left in between. The CDR3 nucleotides read TGTGCCAGCAGCTCATCAATAGGGGCCAGAGGGCATGAAAAACTGTTTTTT. This translates into CASSSSIGARGHEKLFF.

V is TRBV6-2 or TRBV6-3 and J is TRBJ2-7; D is perhaps TRBD2 (7 bases). Trimming took off 7 bases at V and 3 bases at J, with 16 bases between the two ends. Looked up from germline, CDR1 is MNHEY and CDR2 is SVGEGT. This CDR3 has 14 amino acids. For the CDR3, the DNA is TGTGCCAGCAAACAAGGGGGGGGAAGCTACGAGCAGTACTTC. This encodes CASKQGGGSYEQYF.

The rearrangement links TRBV5-4 to TRBJ1-1; possibly TRBD1 for D (6 bases). The length of the CDR3 is 14 residues. From germline, CDR1 is SGHNT and CDR2 YYREEE (reference sequence). Deletions cut 1 base from V and 2 bases from J, with 9 bases between. The CDR3 reads CASSLRTENTEAFF. The CDR3 DNA sequence: TGTGCCAGCAGCTTGAGGACAGAAAACACTGAAGCTTTCTTT.